This section outlines one T cell receptor beta chain sequence together with its context. The record originates from a study of blood T cells in healthy people across ages. A second PCR, run for roughly 7 to 12 cycles, used a sample-barcoded 5' primer plus a J-beta primer mix. TCRdb passed the 5' RACE reads through MiXCR, listing each CDR3 protein once. The data show more than 750,000 distinct CDR3 sequences, 25% to 35% seen once. The V end lost 4 bases, the J end lost 5 bases, and 12 bases lay between the germline ends. This CDR3 comprises 13 residues. Per germline, CDR1 SGHRS and CDR2 YFSETQ. Another study also made use of these data, one on T cells of mothers and their children.

This TCR was sampled from a woman between 35 and 50 years old in good health. Sequenced input: blood. This rearrangement joins TRBV5-1 to TRBJ1-2; weak D call: TRBD1 (6 bases). CDR3 region: CASSQLGAYGYTF. The CDR3 DNA reads TGCGCCAGCAGCCAACTGGGGGCATATGGCTACACCTTC.